A selection of T cell receptor beta chains follows, all from one sample in a study of blood T cell repertoires in COVID-19. Sequenced by immunoSEQ multiplex PCR; TCRdb stores in-frame clones only, minus some. The data contain about 200,000 clones, approximately 81% of them singletons. The sample was peripheral blood. These receptor sequences come from a woman older than 75 with acute or convalescent COVID-19. Both conserved end residues are part of each CDR3. D genes are given only for firm matches. The size entry is marked missing in some rows and otherwise reads once, few, many or a size class.

d_call | j_call | v_call | cdr3_length | clone_size | cdr3_nt | cdr3_aa
. | TRBJ2-1 | TRBV6-5 | 12 | . | TGTGCCAGCATTTCAACCGAGAATGAGCAGTTCTTC | CASISTENEQFF
. | TRBJ2-3 | TRBV18 | 15 | . | TGTGCCAGCTCACCACGAGGACAGTACACAGATACGCAGTATTTT | CASSPRGQYTDTQYF
. | TRBJ2-5 | TRBV6-2/TRBV6-3 | 16 | . | TGTGCCAGCAGTTACCTGGGGGCCGAAGGGGAAGAGACCCAGTACTTC | CASSYLGAEGEETQYF
. | TRBJ1-2 | TRBV5-1 | 15 | once | TGCGCCAGCAGCTTGGCCGGGGACTCTAACTATGGCTACACCTTC | CASSLAGDSNYGYTF
. | TRBJ2-3 | TRBV3-1/TRBV3-2 | 17 | few | TGTGCCAGCAGCGACCCTCGGGCCATCAGGGGCGCAGATACGCAGTATTTT | CASSDPRAIRGADTQYF
TRBD2 | TRBJ2-6 | TRBV11-3 | 15 | . | TGTGCCAGCAGCTTGGGGGGGTCTGGGGCCAACGTCCTGACTTTC | CASSLGGSGANVLTF
TRBD1 | TRBJ1-1 | TRBV5-4 | 13 | . | TGTGCCAGCAGCAGGACAGGGTTCACTGAAGCTTTCTTT | CASSRTGFTEAFF
TRBD1 | TRBJ2-6 | TRBV18 | 18 | . | TGTGCCAGCTCACCGGTGAACTACAGGGGCTCTGGGGCCAACGTCCTGACTTTC | CASSPVNYRGSGANVLTF
. | TRBJ1-5 | TRBV15 | 15 | . | TGTGCCACCAGCAGCGCCACAGGGTCCTTTCAGCCCCAGCATTTT | CATSSATGSFQPQHF
. | TRBJ2-2 | TRBV18 | 15 | once | TGTGCCAGCTCACCGGCACAGTCGAACACCGGGGAGCTGTTTTTT | CASSPAQSNTGELFF
TRBD2 | TRBJ2-1 | TRBV18 | 16 | . | TGTGCCAGCTCACCACCTAGCGGGAGGGCCTTAAATGAGCAGTTCTTC | CASSPPSGRALNEQFF
. | TRBJ2-7 | TRBV20-1 | 11 | . | TGCAGTGCTACTAATAACTACGAGCAGTACTTC | CSATNNYEQYF
TRBD1 | TRBJ2-1 | TRBV28 | 16 | . | TGTGCCAGCAGTTTGTGGAAAAGGACAGGGATCTATGAGCAGTTCTTC | CASSLWKRTGIYEQFF
. | TRBJ1-3 | TRBV5-4 | 15 | few | TGTGCCAGCAGCTTGGCCGCCAGGCCAACAGACACCATATATTTT | CASSLAARPTDTIYF
TRBD1 | TRBJ1-1 | TRBV6-5 | 13 | . | TGTGCCAGCAGAGCGACAGGGGCCCGTGGGGCTTTCTTT | CASRATGARGAFF
TRBD2 | TRBJ2-5 | TRBV9 | 16 | once | TGTGCCAGCAGCGGCGGACTAGCGGGAGGAGGGGAGACCCAGTACTTC | CASSGGLAGGGETQYF
. | TRBJ2-7 | TRBV4-3 | 15 | . | TGCGCCAGCAGCCAAGATCAGATCAGGGCGTACGAGCAGTACTTC | CASSQDQIRAYEQYF
TRBD1 | TRBJ2-2 | TRBV11-1 | 14 | . | TGTGCCAGCAGTCGGACAGGGGGCTCCGGGGAGCTGTTTTTT | CASSRTGGSGELFF
TRBD1 | TRBJ1-5 | TRBV18 | 16 | . | TGTGCCAGCTCACCCCGGGACAGGGGGAGCAATCAGCCCCAGCATTTT | CASSPRDRGSNQPQHF
TRBD2 | TRBJ2-5 | TRBV5-1 | 16 | . | TGCGCCAGCAGCTTGTTGGTAGCGGGCTCTCAAGAGACCCAGTACTTC | CASSLLVAGSQETQYF
. | TRBJ2-3 | TRBV28 | 16 | many | TGTGCCAGCAGTTCTAGGTCTACGGGGATTACAGATACGCAGTATTTT | CASSSRSTGITDTQYF
TRBD1 | TRBJ2-2 | TRBV4-3 | 16 | . | TGCGCCAGCAGCCAAGGGACAGGGGGTCTCGCCGGGGAGCTGTTTTTT | CASSQGTGGLAGELFF
. | TRBJ1-1 | TRBV18 | 15 | . | TGTGCCAGCTCACCCGGGGGGGCAGAGAACACTGAAGCTTTCTTT | CASSPGGAENTEAFF
. | TRBJ2-7 | TRBV5-5 | 15 | . | TGTGCCAGCAGCCAACGAACCAGGGGTCTCTACGAGCAGTACTTC | CASSQRTRGLYEQYF
. | TRBJ2-7 | TRBV6-2/TRBV6-3 | 14 | . | TGTGCCAGCAGTATACTGGGGAGCTCCTACGAGCAGTACTTC | CASSILGSSYEQYF
. | TRBJ2-7 | TRBV19 | 17 | . | TGTGCCAGTAGTAGGTCCGGAGGGACAGCCCCCTCCTACGAGCAGTACTTC | CASSRSGGTAPSYEQYF
. | TRBJ2-7 | TRBV6-4 | 14 | . | TGTGCCAGCAGTGACTCCTTTTGGGCAGGGAAGCTGTACTTC | CASSDSFWAGKLYF
. | TRBJ1-4 | TRBV5-6 | 15 | . | TGTGCCAGCAGCTTGGATACAGGAACACTCGAAAAACTGTTTTTT | CASSLDTGTLEKLFF
TRBD1 | TRBJ2-5 | TRBV6-1 | 14 | . | TGTGCCAGCAGTGAAGCGGCAGGGGGAGAGACCCAGTACTTC | CASSEAAGGETQYF
TRBD2 | TRBJ2-1 | TRBV5-8 | 16 | few | TGTGCCAGCAGCCGTCGGATGACTAGCGGATACAATGAGCAGTTCTTC | CASSRRMTSGYNEQFF
TRBD1 | TRBJ1-5 | TRBV7-2 | 16 | . | TGTGCCAGCAGCTTAGTGGCTCAGGGGGCGTATCAGCCCCAGCATTTT | CASSLVAQGAYQPQHF
. | TRBJ1-1 | TRBV3-1/TRBV3-2 | 14 | . | TGTGCCAGCAGCCCCCTCGGAGCGAACACTGAAGCTTTCTTT | CASSPLGANTEAFF
. | TRBJ1-1 | TRBV5-6 | 15 | . | TGTGCCAGCAGCTTGCGAACAGTATCGAACACTGAAGCTTTCTTT | CASSLRTVSNTEAFF
. | TRBJ2-5 | TRBV18 | 12 | once | TGTGCCAGCTCACCTGGAGCGGAGACCCAGTACTTC | CASSPGAETQYF
. | TRBJ1-3 | TRBV6-6 | 16 | . | TGTGCCAGCAGTCCTGGTATCGGGGTATCTGGAAACACCATATATTTT | CASSPGIGVSGNTIYF
TRBD2 | TRBJ2-7 | TRBV27 | 14 | . | TGTGCCAGCAGTTTATACGCGGGAGGAAGTGAGCAGTACTTC | CASSLYAGGSEQYF
. | TRBJ1-5 | TRBV28 | 12 | . | TGTGCCAGCAGTCCACGTCAGGGTCCCCAGCATTTT | CASSPRQGPQHF
TRBD2 | TRBJ2-3 | TRBV15 | 17 | . | TGTGCCACCAGCAGAGATAATCGCGCGGGAGCAACAGATACGCAGTATTTT | CATSRDNRAGATDTQYF
. | TRBJ2-3 | TRBV5-1 | 15 | . | TGCGCCAGCAGCTTGGCTTCTAGTGCCGCAGATACGCAGTATTTT | CASSLASSAADTQYF
TRBD1 | TRBJ2-1 | TRBV18 | 17 | . | TGTGCCAGCTCACCACCGGGAAACAGGGGAGTTTACAATGAGCAGTTCTTC | CASSPPGNRGVYNEQFF
. | TRBJ1-2 | TRBV11-2 | 15 | . | TGTGCCAGCAGCTTATGGGGGGGCGCAAGCTATGGCTACACCTTC | CASSLWGGASYGYTF
. | TRBJ1-1 | TRBV18 | 14 | . | TGTGCCAGCTCACCACTCGATGCGGGGACTGAAGCTTTCTTT | CASSPLDAGTEAFF
. | TRBJ1-5 | TRBV28 | 14 | once | TGTGCCAGCAACTCAGGGGTGGACAATCAGCCCCAGCATTTT | CASNSGVDNQPQHF
TRBD2 | TRBJ2-1 | TRBV7-9 | 13 | few | TGTGCCGCAGGACTAGCGGCTAACAATGAGCAGTTCTTC | CAAGLAANNEQFF
. | TRBJ2-1 | TRBV11-3 | 12 | . | TGTGCCAGCAGCTTAGACGGCGGGGTCGAGTTCTTC | CASSLDGGVEFF
TRBD1 | TRBJ1-5 | TRBV28 | 16 | . | TGTGCCAGCAGACAACAGGGGGCGGGGGCGGTGGGGCCCCAGCATTTT | CASRQQGAGAVGPQHF
TRBD2 | TRBJ2-3 | TRBV9 | 16 | . | TGTGCCAGCAGCGTAGACCTAGCGGGGGGATCAGATACGCAGTATTTT | CASSVDLAGGSDTQYF
TRBD1 | TRBJ1-3 | TRBV7-3 | 16 | . | TGTGCCAGCAGCCAGGGACAGGCAAACTCTGGAAACACCATATATTTT | CASSQGQANSGNTIYF
. | TRBJ2-1 | TRBV7-2 | 14 | . | TGTGCCAGCCTTCGACAACCCTCCTACAATGAGCAGTTCTTC | CASLRQPSYNEQFF
TRBD2 | TRBJ2-7 | TRBV7-8 | 15 | . | TGTGCCAGCAGCTTAGGAGGGACTAGCGGCTACGAGCAGTACTTC | CASSLGGTSGYEQYF
. | TRBJ1-2 | TRBV11-3 | 13 | . | TGTGCCAGCAGCGGGAGGTGGGGTGATGGCTACACCTTC | CASSGRWGDGYTF
TRBD1 | TRBJ2-4 | TRBV5-4 | 15 | . | TGTGCCAGCAGCTCTGGACAGGGCGCCAAAAACATTCAGTACTTC | CASSSGQGAKNIQYF
. | TRBJ1-3 | TRBV5-1 | 14 | . | TGCGCCAGCAGCCCCGGAGGCTCTGGAAACACCATATATTTT | CASSPGGSGNTIYF
TRBD1 | TRBJ2-1 | TRBV7-9 | 15 | . | TGTGCCAGCAGCAAAACAGGGGGCGCGTACAATGAGCAGTTCTTC | CASSKTGGAYNEQFF
TRBD1 | TRBJ1-5 | TRBV7-2 | 15 | once | TGTGCCAGCAGCTCCACACGACAGGGAAGTCAGCCCCAGCATTTT | CASSSTRQGSQPQHF